Listed below are T cell receptor beta chains from one sample, sequenced in a study of patients and donors after allogeneic stem cell transplantation. TCRdb re-analysed the RT-PCR reads in MiXCR, keeping a single row per CDR3 protein. The table lists roughly 940,000 distinct CDR3 sequences, under 20% of them singletons, with about 6% in the top ten. The sequenced sample consisted of blood, either unsorted or a sorted T cell fraction (not recorded which). Receptors originate from a human donor who was either an allogeneic HSCT recipient or a stem cell or donor lymphocyte infusion donor (not recorded which). It is not recorded whose cells these are; they may come from a transplant donor. Both conserved end residues are part of each CDR3. The order of the fields is J gene, V gene, clone size, CDR3 protein. Clone size is shown for a subset of rows, as once, few, many or a class of expanded clone.

>TRBJ2-2|TRBV19|few
CASSIKLASGPELFF
>TRBJ2-7|TRBV5-1|-
CASSFGFIQGPGPYEQYF
>TRBJ1-1|TRBV30|few
CAWRTGVSNSEAFF
>TRBJ2-7|TRBV20-1|-
CSALDYEQYF
>TRBJ2-3|TRBV28|few
CASSFGTRGTGMFTDTQYF
>TRBJ2-5|TRBV5-1|-
CASSLGRASETQYF
>TRBJ2-7|TRBV12-3/TRBV12-4|many
CASSYRGISSYEQYF
>TRBJ2-7|TRBV7-2|few
CASSPPETPTGKQYF
>TRBJ2-7|TRBV5-1|-
CASSLVGSSEQYF
>TRBJ1-1|TRBV27|-
CASSFNRWETEAFF
>TRBJ1-1|TRBV12-3/TRBV12-4|-
CASRMRRGTEAFF
>TRBJ2-1|TRBV18|few
CASSPQGGGYNEQFF
>TRBJ1-3|TRBV12-3/TRBV12-4|many
CASSFITGRPGYF
>TRBJ2-1|TRBV24-1|-
CATSDRPGQLYNEQFF
>TRBJ1-4|TRBV20-1|few
CSASRGRGEKLFF
>TRBJ2-3|TRBV24-1|-
CATSGAGSEADTQYF
>TRBJ2-1|TRBV27|-
CASSLSGSLGFGYEQFF
>TRBJ2-7|TRBV20-1|few
CSAQQGTLREQYF
>TRBJ1-5|TRBV2|few
CASSHRGDQSNQPQHF
>TRBJ2-7|TRBV7-2|-
CASSRWTGPPYEQYF
>TRBJ1-5|TRBV3-1|-
CASGRTGSNQPQHF
>TRBJ2-1|TRBV29-1|many
CSVTRNNEQFF
>TRBJ1-1|TRBV10-3|-
CAISDSTGTAEAFF
>TRBJ1-1|TRBV11-2|few
CASSPLSAKAFF
>TRBJ1-5|TRBV11-3|-
CASSLSGTGNQPQHF
>TRBJ2-3|TRBV3-1|-
CASSQELAGDTQYF
>TRBJ2-7|TRBV12-3/TRBV12-4|few
CASSFWGGSYEQYF
>TRBJ2-4|TRBV15|few
CATSRDTAFPQNIQYF
>TRBJ2-1|TRBV7-8|few
CASSSGLAGSYNEQFF
>TRBJ1-2|TRBV6-5|few
CASSYIDRQGGKTF
>TRBJ1-2|TRBV6-5|-
CASSYTQRKGYGYTF
>TRBJ2-7|TRBV6-1|-
CASMTSGDSYEQYF
>TRBJ1-1|TRBV5-6|-
CASSEWIPGISIMNTEAFF
>TRBJ2-1|TRBV20-1|many
CSATGASGTYNEQFF
>TRBJ2-7|TRBV24-1|-
CATMDGLSYEQYF
>TRBJ2-7|TRBV7-9|few
CASSSVGRYSYEQYF
>TRBJ1-1|TRBV20-1|-
CSATRRGGDRGAFF
>TRBJ2-2|TRBV27|few
CASSLPGGRNTGELFF
>TRBJ2-2|TRBV6-1|few
CASSDEGTGAFSGELFF
>TRBJ1-1|TRBV10-3|-
CAISGTGRNTEAFF
>TRBJ1-1|TRBV7-9|few
CASSSRRGGDTEAFF
>TRBJ1-1|TRBV3-1|-
CASSQKAQGGRGTEAFF
>TRBJ1-4|TRBV18|-
CASSPFQGYEKLFF
>TRBJ1-1|TRBV9|few
CASSPRGARVNTEAFF
>TRBJ2-7|TRBV6-5|-
CASSYSNTPAYEQYF
>TRBJ2-4|TRBV20-1|-
CSASVGGGGPKNIQYF
>TRBJ2-7|TRBV20-1|many
CSVSSGSYEQYF
>TRBJ2-1|TRBV12-3/TRBV12-4|many
CASSSIKPHNEQFF
>TRBJ2-3|TRBV5-1|-
CASSPGQGEVDTQYF
>TRBJ2-1|TRBV11-3|-
CASSPYASTDEQFF
>TRBJ2-3|TRBV12-3/TRBV12-4|few
CASSSPAGASGRGGTDTQYF
>TRBJ2-1|TRBV12-3/TRBV12-4|many
CASRGTSYNEQFF
>TRBJ2-7|TRBV12-3/TRBV12-4|many
CASSFGVEQYF
>TRBJ2-3|TRBV20-1|-
CSAQGQGALVDTQYF
>TRBJ1-4|TRBV28|few
CASSFHRGHEKLFF
>TRBJ1-4|TRBV7-2|-
CASSPGTGGIWWEKLFF
>TRBJ1-1|TRBV10-3|few
CAISDKGRDTEAFF